The entry below gives a single T cell receptor (beta chain) sequence along with its context. The antigen is undetermined. A much more abundant neighbour one base away suggests this may be a read error. These data originate in a study of identical twins. In TCRdb, the 5' RACE reads were re-called with MiXCR into one record per CDR3 protein. The sample shows approximately 590,000 distinct CDR3 sequences, roughly 9.5% of them seen only once. Findings and caveats of the study: Whereas memory repertoires showed no such difference, abundant cord blood beta clonotypes carried fewer insertions.

The CDR3 consists of 13 residues. Germline CDR1 and CDR2: SGHDN and FVKESK. The same sample was also studied in work on yellow fever vaccine responses in identical twins.

The TCR was taken from a woman between 18 and 29 years old in good health. The sample was PBMCs. The chain recombines TRBV14 with TRBJ2-1, with TRBD2 matching 9 bases. In DNA, the CDR3 is TGTACCAGCAGTAATAGCGGGAGCAATGAGCAGTTCTTC. Its translation is CTSSNSGSNEQFF.